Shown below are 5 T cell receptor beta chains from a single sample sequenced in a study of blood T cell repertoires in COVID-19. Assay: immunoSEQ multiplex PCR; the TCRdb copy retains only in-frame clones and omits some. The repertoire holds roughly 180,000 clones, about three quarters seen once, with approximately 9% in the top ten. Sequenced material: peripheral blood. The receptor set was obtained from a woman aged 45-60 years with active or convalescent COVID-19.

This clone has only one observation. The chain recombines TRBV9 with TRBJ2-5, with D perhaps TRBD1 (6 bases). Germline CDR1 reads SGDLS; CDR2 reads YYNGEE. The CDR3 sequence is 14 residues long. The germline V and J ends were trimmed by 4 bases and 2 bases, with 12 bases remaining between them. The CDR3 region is CASSTRQAQETQYF. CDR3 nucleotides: TGTGCCAGCAGCACCCGACAGGCTCAAGAGACCCAGTACTTC.

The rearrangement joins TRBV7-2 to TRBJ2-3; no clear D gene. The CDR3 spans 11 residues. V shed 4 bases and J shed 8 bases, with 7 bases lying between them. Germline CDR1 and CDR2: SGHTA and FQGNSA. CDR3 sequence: CASSSLGTQYF. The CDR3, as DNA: TGTGCCAGCAGCTCCCTCGGTACGCAGTATTTT. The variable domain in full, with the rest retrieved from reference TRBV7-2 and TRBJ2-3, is GAGVSQSPSNKVTEKGKDVELRCDPISGHTALYWYRQSLGQGLEFLIYFQGNSAPDKSGLPSDRFSAERTGGSVSTLTIQRTQQEDSAVYLCASSSLGTQYFGPGTRLTVL.

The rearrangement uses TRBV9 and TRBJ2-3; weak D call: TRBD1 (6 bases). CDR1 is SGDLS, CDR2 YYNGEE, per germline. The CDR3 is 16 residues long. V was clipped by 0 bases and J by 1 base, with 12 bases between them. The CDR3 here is CASSVVDNRGTDTQYF. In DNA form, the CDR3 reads TGTGCCAGCAGCGTAGTGGACAACAGGGGCACAGATACGCAGTATTTT.

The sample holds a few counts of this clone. CDR3 amino acids: CASSMVPGGAQHF. CDR3 nucleotides: TGTGCCAGTAGTATGGTCCCTGGAGGGGCCCAGCATTTT. The chain combines TRBV19 with TRBJ1-5; D is possibly TRBD1 (5 bases). The CDR3 has 13 residues. The V end lost 3 bases, the J end lost 11 bases, and 14 bases lay between the germline ends. CDR1 is LNHDA, CDR2 SQIVND, per germline (reference sequence).

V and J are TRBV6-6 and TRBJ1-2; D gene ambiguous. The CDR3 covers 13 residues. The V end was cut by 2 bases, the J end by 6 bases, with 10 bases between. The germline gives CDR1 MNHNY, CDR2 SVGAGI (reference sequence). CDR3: CASSYERAHGYTF. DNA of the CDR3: TGTGCCAGCAGTTACGAGAGGGCCCATGGCTACACCTTC.